This T cell receptor (beta chain) was captured in a study of shared clonotypes between healthy human individuals. Study background: Every donor yielded three CD4 naive, three CD4 memory, two CD8 naive and one CD8 memory plate.

The CDR3 has 14 amino acids. Looked up from germline, CDR1 is SGDLS and CDR2 is YYNGEE. J was trimmed by 6 bases and V by 7 bases; bases with no gene match: 5. The DNA input per sorted-subset replicate PCR was around 200 ng, corresponding to around 28,000 T cell genomes. TCRdb's copy holds only in-frame clones and misses some; the assay was immunoSEQ multiplex PCR. The profile covers 1.6 million or so clones, with 98% appearing a single time and about 0.34% taken by the ten largest. J is TRBJ2-2 and V is TRBV9, with 11 bases that match TRBD1. The sequenced sample was naive CD4+ T cells sorted from blood. The sample's subset: CD45RA+ positively selected. The sequence came from a young man in good health. The CDR3 nucleotides are TGTGCCAGCGCCCGGGACAGGGGGGCCGGGGAGCTGTTTTTT. It is translated as CASARDRGAGELFF.